Reported below is one T cell receptor (beta chain). This sample is drawn from a study of blood T cell repertoires in COVID-19. The wider study: The United States, Italy and Spain were the sources of the acute and convalescent COVID-19 samples.

The CDR3 consists of 13 residues. The V end was cut by 3 bases, the J end by 6 bases, with 9 bases between. The authors' processing: For nucleated cells, counts were estimated from reference gene primer amplification. Libraries were prepared by immunoSEQ multiplex PCR; TCRdb keeps only in-frame clonotypes and omits some of them. That table supplies the V and J calls and clone size; D and trimming were determined from the DNA. The data contain approximately 140,000 clones, 70% to 90% of them singletons. This rearrangement joins TRBV12-3 or TRBV12-4 to TRBJ1-5; no definite D call. The receptor comes from a woman in her fifties or sixties with COVID-19, enrolled during active disease. The sample comprised peripheral blood. In DNA form, the CDR3 reads TGTGCCAGCAGTTTCTACGGAGGTCAGCCCCAGCATTTT. Residues: CASSFYGGQPQHF.